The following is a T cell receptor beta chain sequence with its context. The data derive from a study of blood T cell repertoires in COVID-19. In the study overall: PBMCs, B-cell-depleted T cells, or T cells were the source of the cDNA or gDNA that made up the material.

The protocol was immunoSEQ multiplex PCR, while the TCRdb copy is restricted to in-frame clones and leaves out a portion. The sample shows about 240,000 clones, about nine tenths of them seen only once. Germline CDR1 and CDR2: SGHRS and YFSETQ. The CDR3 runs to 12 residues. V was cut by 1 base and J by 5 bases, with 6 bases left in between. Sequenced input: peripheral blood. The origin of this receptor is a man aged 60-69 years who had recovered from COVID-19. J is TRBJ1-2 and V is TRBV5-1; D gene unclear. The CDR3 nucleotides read TGCGCCAGCAGCTTGTTTAGTTATGGCTACACCTTC. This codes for CASSLFSYGYTF.